Listed here is a single T cell receptor beta chain. Germline CDR1 reads MNHNY; CDR2 reads SVGAGI (reference sequence). V lost 5 bases and J lost 7, with 18 bases in between. The CDR3 is 15 amino acids. Some clones are missing from TCRdb's copy, which holds only in-frame ones; the method was immunoSEQ multiplex PCR. The sample gives 65,000 to 85,000 clones, 95% to 97% of which show up once; less than 0.35% is in the top ten. This sample was included in a study of technical replicates of blood from a handful of donors. The source is a human donor in good health. The source material was T cells isolated from PBMCs. V and J are TRBV6-6 and TRBJ2-1, with TRBD2 as a possible D gene (6 bases). CDR3 residues: CASSDLTGVSNEQFF. CDR3 in DNA: TGTGCCAGCAGTGACCTCACGGGAGTATCAAATGAGCAGTTCTTC.